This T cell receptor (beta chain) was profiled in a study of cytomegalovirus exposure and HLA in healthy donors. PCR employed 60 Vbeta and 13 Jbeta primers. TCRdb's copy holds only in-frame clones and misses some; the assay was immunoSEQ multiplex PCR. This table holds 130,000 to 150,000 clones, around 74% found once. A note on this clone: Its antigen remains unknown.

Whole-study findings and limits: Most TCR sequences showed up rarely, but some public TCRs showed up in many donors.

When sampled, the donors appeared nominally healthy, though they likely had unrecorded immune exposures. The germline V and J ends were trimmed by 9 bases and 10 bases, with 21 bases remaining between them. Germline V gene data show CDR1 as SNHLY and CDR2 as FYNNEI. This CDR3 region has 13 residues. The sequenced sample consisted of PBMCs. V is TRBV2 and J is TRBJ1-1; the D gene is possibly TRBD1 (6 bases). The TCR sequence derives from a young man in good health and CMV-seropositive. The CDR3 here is CASTFGGPAGAFF. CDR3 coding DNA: TGTGCCAGTACCTTTGGGGGCCCCGCGGGAGCTTTCTTT.